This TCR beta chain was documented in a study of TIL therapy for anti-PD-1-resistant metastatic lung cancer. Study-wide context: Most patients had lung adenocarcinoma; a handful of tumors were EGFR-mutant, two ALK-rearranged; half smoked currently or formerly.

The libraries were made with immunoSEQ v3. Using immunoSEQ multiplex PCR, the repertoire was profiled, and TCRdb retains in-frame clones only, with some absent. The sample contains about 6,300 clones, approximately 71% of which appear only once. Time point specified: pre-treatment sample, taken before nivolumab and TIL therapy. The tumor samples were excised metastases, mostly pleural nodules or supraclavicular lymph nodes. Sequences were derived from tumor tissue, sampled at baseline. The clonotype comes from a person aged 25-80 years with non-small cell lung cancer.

The CDR3 is CAWSVAQGQETQYF. CDR3 coding DNA: TGTGCCTGGAGTGTAGCGCAGGGGCAAGAGACCCAGTACTTC. The chain carries TRBV30 and TRBJ2-5, with D possibly TRBD1 on 6 matching bases. CDR1 and CDR2 (germline): GTSNPN, SVGIG (reference sequence). This CDR3 is 14 amino acids long. Trimming left V 0 bases short and J 2 bases short, with 10 bases between.